This TCR beta chain appears in the sequencing data of a study of T cells after yellow fever vaccination. Study at large: Low-cell-number fractions were prepared with SMART-Seq v4 Ultra Low Input.

This clonotype was seen only a few times. The antigen is undetermined. Germline V lookup: CDR1 DFQATT, CDR2 SNEGSKA (reference sequence). This CDR3 region has 15 residues. V was clipped by 3 bases and J by 1 base; unmatched bases: 1. TCRdb independently ran MiXCR on the 5' RACE reads; one entry per CDR3 protein. The sample holds about 500,000 distinct CDR3 sequences, 17% seen once. Regarding the study as a whole: Weaker overall was a secondary response that nonetheless peaked faster, on day 5 versus 15. Any FACS-sorted repertoire could hold abundant clonotypes that contaminate it from the bulk population. At around 95% for CD4 and around 91% for CD8, most primary-vaccination clones showed up again after the booster.

This TCR was recovered from a man aged 18 to 30 who received the YFV17D yellow fever vaccine. The sample here was PBMCs, taken roughly 5 days after the first yellow fever vaccination. The J gene is TRBJ2-1, the V gene TRBV20-1; TRBD2 agrees at 12 bases. The CDR3 nucleotides read TGCAGTGCTAGTGGACTAGCGGGGTCCTACAATGAGCAGTTCTTC. This sequence encodes CSASGLAGSYNEQFF.